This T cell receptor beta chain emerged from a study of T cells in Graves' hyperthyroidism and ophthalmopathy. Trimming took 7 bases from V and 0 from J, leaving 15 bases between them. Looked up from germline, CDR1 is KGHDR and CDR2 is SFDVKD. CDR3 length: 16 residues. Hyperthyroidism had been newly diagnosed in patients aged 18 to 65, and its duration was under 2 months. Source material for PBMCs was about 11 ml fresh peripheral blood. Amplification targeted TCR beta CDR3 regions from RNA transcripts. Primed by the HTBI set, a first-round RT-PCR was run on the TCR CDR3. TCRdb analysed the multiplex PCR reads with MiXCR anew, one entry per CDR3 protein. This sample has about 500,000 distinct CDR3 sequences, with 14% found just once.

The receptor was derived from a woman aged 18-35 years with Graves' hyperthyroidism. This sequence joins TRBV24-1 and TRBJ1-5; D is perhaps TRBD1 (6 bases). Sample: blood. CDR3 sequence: CATSPRGRVSNQPQHF. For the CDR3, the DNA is TGTGCCACCAGCCCCCGGGGGCGAGTTAGCAATCAGCCCCAGCATTTT.